The source of this T cell receptor (beta chain) is a study of cytomegalovirus exposure and HLA in healthy donors (dated by TCRdb to the late 2010s). About the study as a whole: According to an earlier analysis of around 600 of the donors, some 180 million T cells yielded 100 million or so unique TCR beta sequences and about 300 Gb of sequence data. Approximately 330 gigabases of sequencing data and 75 million to 85 million unique TCR sequences made up an early release that covered approximately 700 HLA-typed donors. The study profiled the T cell repertoires of around 700 subjects by immunosequencing and related them to cytomegalovirus serostatus. To predict cytomegalovirus infection status, the study combined high-throughput TCR immunosequencing, statistical association of individual TCRs with disease status, and machine learning. On average, 235,054 unique TCR beta nucleotide sequences were sequenced per donor among about 400 genotyped donors of the cohort, with around 19% of those sequences being non-productive. Both class I and class II loci were covered by HLA typing, at four-digit resolution. All discovery cohort repertoires had been generated using a single sequencing platform. Of the roughly 400 genotyped donors, roughly 85% fell in the genetic ancestry cluster associated with self-reported Caucasian donors. Donor age, sex, ethnicity and CMV serostatus were compiled alongside the repertoire data. To decide whether each TCR beta V gene segment behaved as functional or pseudogenic, an earlier analysis of fewer than 750 of the donors relied on high-throughput TCR beta sequencing. Five DR-DQ haplotypes were treated as single units for association and clustering because of strong linkage in the cohort. The aim of the study was to test whether cataloging public T cell receptors could identify signatures of past pathogen exposure. The later analysis used no new phenotypic data to find candidate immune exposures, relying instead on TCR beta sequences and their occurrence across donors. To study patterns of TCR occurrence, a later analysis re-analyzed previously published TCR beta repertoires from around 660 donors and added high-resolution HLA genotyping. In a later genetic analysis, genome-wide SNP genotypes for about three fifths of the roughly 670 donors were used, and that subset was treated as a discovery cohort. Typing coverage differed by locus: A, B, C, DRB1 and DQB1 were typed in about 620-630 donors, DQA1 in approximately 520, DPA1 in around 610, and DPB1 in 400 to 480. In addition to the first cohort of hundreds of subjects, a separate validation cohort of 120 different subjects was used.

Here is what the overall study found, with its caveats: Because some donors lacked HLA typing at each locus, the association tests relied only on the typed subset. It was suggested by the authors that the approach could potentially be generalized to other disease states and immunological phenotypes. A later analysis found that HLA-associated TCR beta chains were more clonally expanded and had lower generation probabilities than equally common non-associated chains. According to a later genetic analysis, donors in an Asian-associated ancestry cluster had fewer N-insertions in productive TCRs than the approximately 710-donor mean. Some IMGT-functional V segments, including TRBV6-2 and TRBV6-3, could not be distinguished by the 87-base-pair reads and were therefore excluded. A further reported finding was that TCR beta sequences accurately predicted the HLA-A and HLA-B alleles for most subjects in the first cohort. A few of the identified cytomegalovirus-associated TCR beta chains were confirmed in vitro to be specific for cytomegalovirus antigens. For the cohort, immune exposure information was limited to CMV serostatus. In this cohort, only TCR beta chains were sequenced, and detectable features were limited by the absence of alpha or paired-chain data. A later analysis reported that several top co-occurrence clusters appeared linked to parvovirus B19, influenza, CMV and Epstein-Barr virus. In an earlier analysis of approximately 590 of the donors, most TCR beta V segments appeared in productive rearrangements about 87% or about 30% of the time, broadly matching IMGT annotations. Linkage disequilibrium might explain the correlated functional status among segregating V segments, but an unknown experimental factor could not be ruled out. The sequencing pipeline was judged likely to have produced a cluster of highly shared sequence variants as a technical artifact. A later analysis found that most CMV-associated TCR beta chains appeared HLA-restricted, with HLA associations seemingly driven largely by CMV exposure. In a later genetic analysis, a missense DCLRE1C variant was associated with V-gene and J-gene trimming of TCR beta chains, and the association was replicated in an independent cohort. At a false discovery rate of 0.05, a later analysis linked about 16,000 TCR beta sequences to specific HLA alleles. The study gave a list of 150 to 200 TCR beta chains associated with cytomegalovirus. Strong co-occurrence of HLA alleles, especially DR and DQ, made assigning TCR associations to individual alleles difficult. Because counts were too low, some 17 rarely observed V segments, including chromosome 9 orphons, were left out of the earlier analysis of roughly 600 of the donors. In a later analysis, TCR association rates were found to vary across HLA loci, with the most associated TCRs seen for DRB1 alleles and the fewest for HLA-C alleles. Cytomegalovirus status was reported to be diagnosed by the classifier with high specificity and sensitivity in both the original and validation cohorts. The presence/absence analyses assumed that sequencing depth was roughly uniform across donors, and that assumption may not be true. Across donors, most TCR sequences were observed very rarely, whereas some public TCRs were present in many individuals.

Receptor libraries were prepared by the immunoSEQ multiplex PCR assay. A mixture of 60 forward primers for TCR Vbeta segments and 13 reverse primers for TCR Jbeta segments was used in the multiplex PCR. The CDR3 region of rearranged TCR beta genes was amplified from genomic DNA by a multiplex PCR assay. The amplified TCR beta libraries were sequenced on the Illumina HiSeq System as 87-base-pair reads. Per the authors' processing: A later analysis tallied roughly 78 million unique TCR beta chains across the 700 or so repertoires, and about 12 million of those chains were shared by two or more donors. A nearest-neighbor algorithm error-corrected the raw reads and collapsed the reads into unique sequences, merging closely related sequences to remove PCR and sequencing errors. V, D and J gene segments were assigned by aligning CDR3 sequences to IMGT reference sequences. Each retained sequence needed at least a six-nucleotide match to both a V gene segment and a J gene segment. Rearrangements were called productive when the CDR3 lacked stop codons and stayed in frame with V and J; all others were non-productive. Following IMGT convention, CDR3 was defined as the stretch from the second conserved V-encoded cysteine up to the conserved J-encoded phenylalanine. The earlier analysis of more than 450 of the donors excluded sequences that lacked an unambiguous match to a single V gene segment. In an earlier analysis of a few hundred of the donors, V segments were called functional above 56.7% productive rearrangements and were called segregating when the between-donor standard deviation exceeded 5%. To diagnose cytomegalovirus status from the catalog of TCR beta chain sequences, a statistical classification framework was built. In a later analysis, V and J genes were assigned by comparing TCR nucleotide sequences against IMGT/GENE-DB human TR gene sequences. The TCRdist pipeline was used in a later analysis to assign CDR3 sequences and most-parsimonious VDJ recombination scenarios. In a later analysis, every TCR beta chain was defined by the combination of its CDR3 amino acid sequence and its V-gene family, and reads without a unique V-gene family were dropped. In a later analysis, fewer than 600 highly shared, low-generation-probability nucleotide sequences were removed to address suspected cross-contamination and a sequencing artifact. In a later analysis, a clonal expansion index was calculated for each public chain from normalized within-repertoire ranks of inferred template counts. In a later analysis, generation probabilities were computed using a VDJ recombination model fitted to out-of-frame rearrangements, and the results were checked against IGoR. Hypergeometric tests were used in a later analysis to score TCR-TCR, TCR-HLA and TCR-CMV co-occurrence, with a repertoire-size bias correction applied to the TCR pairs. To estimate false discovery rates, a later analysis permuted the HLA or CMV assignments 20 times. In a later analysis, co-occurring TCRs were grouped with DBSCAN, and TCRdist sequence similarity was added when clustering was performed within HLA-allele-positive subsets. Repertoires with fewer than 30,000 or more than 120,000 public chains were left out of co-occurrence clustering, as were about 5 repertoires with anomalous nucleotide sharing. The table was pulled from immuneACCESS by TCRdb, which kept in-frame rearrangements only. Such tables lose some clones; where checked, under half of the loss comes from unresolved V genes, and the rest has no known cause. For V, J and clone size, that table is used; D and trimming come from the DNA. The sample has about 75,000 clones on record, 75% to 85% of them singletons. The ten largest account for approximately 17% of the sample.

The cohort was made up of several hundred healthy bone marrow donors. At the time of sampling, all cohort members were nominally healthy, though unrecorded immune exposures were likely present. The donor tested CMV seropositive and was one of the 289 seropositive cohort members. A peripheral blood sample was collected from each donor, and TCR beta sequencing was performed on peripheral blood mononuclear cells. The Qiagen DNeasy Blood Extraction Kit was used to extract genomic DNA from the blood cell samples. In the case of this clone: No antigen is known for it. Base qualities are missing; no much larger clone stands one base away.

CDR1 and CDR2 (MGHRA, YSYEKL) derive from the germline V gene. Inclusive of the bounding cysteine and phenylalanine, the CDR3 is 16 residues long. CDR3 DNA only is kept here, 48 bases in frame from base 1. V is cut back by 0 bases and J by 9 bases, with 8 bases in the junction unmatched. The chain was built from TRBV4-1 and TRBJ2-4; 10 central nucleotides agree with TRBD2. Specimen: PBMCs. The clonotype was recovered from a man between 65 and 85 years old in good health and CMV-seropositive. The CDR3 reads as follows: CASSQDERLAGPIQYF. In nucleotide form, the sequence is TGCGCCAGCAGCCAAGATGAGCGACTAGCGGGCCCCATTCAGTACTTC.